This T cell receptor beta chain derives from a study of PD-1 blockade in classical Hodgkin lymphoma. The CDR3 has 14 amino acids. V trimming: 0 bases; J trimming: 5 bases; junction bases outside the gene matches: 3. Germline assignment: CDR1 SGDLS and CDR2 YYNGEE. This table comes from immunoSEQ multiplex PCR, and its TCRdb copy is limited to in-frame clones, with some not included. The table records 35,000 to 45,000 clones, 55% to 75% of them present only once. Autologous stem cell transplantation was followed by relapse in every patient, and brentuximab vedotin exposure varied. Patients' outcomes at their best amounted to complete response, partial response or progressive disease. Regarding the study as a whole: No one has yet defined what causes the repertoire differences, which may be disease activity or prior therapy. There was a significant rise in CD4+ TCR diversity by C4D1, with no such rise for CD8+. Baseline diversity was lower in partial responders and progressors than complete responders.

Comment on this clone: The antigen is unknown.

The V and J genes are TRBV9 and TRBJ2-7; TRBD1 matches 9 bases. The source material was peripheral blood mononuclear cells (PBMCs), sampled at baseline. The clonotype was recovered from a human donor with classical Hodgkin lymphoma. CDR3 in amino acids: CASSVGDRVHEQYF. In DNA form, the CDR3 reads TGTGCCAGCAGCGTAGGGGACAGGGTCCACGAGCAGTACTTC.